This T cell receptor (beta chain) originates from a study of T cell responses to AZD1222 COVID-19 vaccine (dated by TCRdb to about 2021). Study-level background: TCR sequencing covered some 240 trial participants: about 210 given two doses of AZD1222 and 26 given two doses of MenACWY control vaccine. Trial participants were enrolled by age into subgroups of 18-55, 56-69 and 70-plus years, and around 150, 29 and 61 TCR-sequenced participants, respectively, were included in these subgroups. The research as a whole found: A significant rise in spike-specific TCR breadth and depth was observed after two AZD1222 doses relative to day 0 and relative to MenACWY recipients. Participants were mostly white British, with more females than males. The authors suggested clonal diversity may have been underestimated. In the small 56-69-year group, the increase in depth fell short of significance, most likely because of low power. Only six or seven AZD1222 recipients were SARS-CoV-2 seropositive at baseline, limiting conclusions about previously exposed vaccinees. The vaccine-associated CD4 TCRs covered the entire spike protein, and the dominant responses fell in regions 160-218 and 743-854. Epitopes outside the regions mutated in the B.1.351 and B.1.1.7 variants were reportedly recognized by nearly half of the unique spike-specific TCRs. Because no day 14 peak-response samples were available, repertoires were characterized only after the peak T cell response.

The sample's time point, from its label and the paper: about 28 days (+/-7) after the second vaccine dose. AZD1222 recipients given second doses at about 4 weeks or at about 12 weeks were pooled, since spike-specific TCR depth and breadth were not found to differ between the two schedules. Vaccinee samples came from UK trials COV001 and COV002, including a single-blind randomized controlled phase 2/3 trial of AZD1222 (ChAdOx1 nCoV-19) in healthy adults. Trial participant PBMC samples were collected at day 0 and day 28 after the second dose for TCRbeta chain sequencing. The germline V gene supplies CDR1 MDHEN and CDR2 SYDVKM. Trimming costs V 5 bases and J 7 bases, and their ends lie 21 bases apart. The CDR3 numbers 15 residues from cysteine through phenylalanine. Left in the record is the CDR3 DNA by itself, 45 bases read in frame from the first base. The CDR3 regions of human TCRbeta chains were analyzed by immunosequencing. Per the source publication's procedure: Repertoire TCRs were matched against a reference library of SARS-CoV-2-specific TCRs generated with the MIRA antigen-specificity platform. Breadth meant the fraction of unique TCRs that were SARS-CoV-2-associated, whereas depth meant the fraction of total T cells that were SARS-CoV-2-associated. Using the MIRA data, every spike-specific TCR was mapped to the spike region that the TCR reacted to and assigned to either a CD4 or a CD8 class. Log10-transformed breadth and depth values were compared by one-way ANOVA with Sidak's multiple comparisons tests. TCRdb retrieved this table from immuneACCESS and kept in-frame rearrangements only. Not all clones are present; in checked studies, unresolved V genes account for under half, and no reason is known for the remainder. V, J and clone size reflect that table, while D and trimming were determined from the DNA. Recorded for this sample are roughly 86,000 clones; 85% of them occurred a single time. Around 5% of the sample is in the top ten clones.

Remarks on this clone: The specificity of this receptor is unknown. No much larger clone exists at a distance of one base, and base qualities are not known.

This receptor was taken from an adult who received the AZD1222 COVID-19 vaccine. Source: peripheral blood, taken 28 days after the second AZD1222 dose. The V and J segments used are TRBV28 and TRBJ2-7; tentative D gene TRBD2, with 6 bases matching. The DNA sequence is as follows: TGTGCCAGCAGTCCCCAGACTAGTAGGATGAGTGAGCAGTACTTC. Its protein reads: CASSPQTSRMSEQYF.